This TCR beta chain was retrieved from a study of T cell repertoires in cytomegalovirus infection. Overall study: From public TCR beta signatures came an indication of both CMV infection and matching HLA type.

TCRdb recomputed calls from the reads with MiXCR, one row per CDR3 protein. The sample holds 450,000 to 650,000 distinct CDR3 sequences, about a quarter seen once. The CDR3 consists of 16 residues. Germline assignment: CDR1 LGHDT and CDR2 YNNKEL (reference sequence). Between the trimmed V and J ends, which lost 1 base and 2 bases, there was a span of 9 bases. This clonotype was detected a few times. What it recognizes is unknown. General study points: Cumulative public TCR beta family frequency identified carriers of CMV plus the relevant HLA.

This chain uses TRBV3-1 with TRBJ2-6; D is undetermined. The source is a human donor in good health (CMV status not recorded). Some clones in this sample may be carry-over from other donors' samples. The sample comprised PBMCs. This chain's CDR3 is CASSQGTSAGANVLTF. CDR3 coding DNA: TGTGCCAGCAGCCAAGGAACATCTGCTGGGGCCAACGTCCTGACTTTC. Full variable domain (remainder filled in from reference TRBV3-1 and TRBJ2-6): DTAVSQTPKYLVTQMGNDKSIKCEQNLGHDTMYWYKQDSKKFLKIMFSYNNKELIINETVPNRFSPKSPDKAHLNLHINSLELGDSAVYFCASSQGTSAGANVLTFGAGSRLTVL.